The entry that follows covers one T cell receptor beta chain sequence. Its specificity is not known. The same CDR3 is also encoded by other DNA sequences in this sample. These data belong to a study of shared clonotypes between healthy human individuals. General study findings and limits: Naive subsets usually exceeded memory subsets in estimated richness.

The run depth of the assay was deep. The table came from immunoSEQ multiplex PCR; TCRdb's copy has only in-frame clones and leaves some out. Here the sample spans 2,500,000 or so clones, roughly 93% being singletons. The junction had 2 bases not matched to a gene; V was cut back by 1 base and J by 2 bases. Germline CDR1 is SGHTA and CDR2 is FQGNSA. CDR3 length: 16 residues. This sequence was found in a man aged 18 to 30 in good health. Some clones in this sample may be carry-over from other donors' samples. The chain combines TRBV7-2 with TRBJ2-7; 13 bases match TRBD2. Sample: naive CD4+ T cells from PBMCs. Indicated subset: CD45RA+ positively selected. CDR3 in amino acids: CASSLGLAGGAYEQYF. The CDR3 DNA sequence: TGTGCCAGCAGCTTAGGACTAGCGGGAGGCGCCTACGAGCAGTACTTC.